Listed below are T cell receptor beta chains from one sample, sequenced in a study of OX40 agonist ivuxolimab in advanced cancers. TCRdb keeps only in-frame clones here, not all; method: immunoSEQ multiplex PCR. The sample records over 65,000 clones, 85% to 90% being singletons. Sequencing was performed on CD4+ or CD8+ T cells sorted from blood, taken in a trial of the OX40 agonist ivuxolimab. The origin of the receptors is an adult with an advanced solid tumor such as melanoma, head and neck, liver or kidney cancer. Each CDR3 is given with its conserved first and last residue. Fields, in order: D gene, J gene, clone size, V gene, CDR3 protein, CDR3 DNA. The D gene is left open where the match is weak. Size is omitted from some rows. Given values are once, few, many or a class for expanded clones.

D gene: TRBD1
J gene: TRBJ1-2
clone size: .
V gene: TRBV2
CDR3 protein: CASSERRDSFYGYTF
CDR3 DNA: TGTGCCAGCAGTGAACGCCGGGACAGCTTCTATGGCTACACCTTC

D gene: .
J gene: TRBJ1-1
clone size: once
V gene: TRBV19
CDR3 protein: CASTHFWGALNTEAFF
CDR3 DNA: TGTGCCAGTACCCACTTTTGGGGCGCCCTGAACACTGAAGCTTTCTTT

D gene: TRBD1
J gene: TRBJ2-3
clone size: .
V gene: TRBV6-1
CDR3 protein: CASKPGTGGTDTQYF
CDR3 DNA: TGTGCCAGCAAGCCCGGGACAGGGGGAACAGATACGCAGTATTTT

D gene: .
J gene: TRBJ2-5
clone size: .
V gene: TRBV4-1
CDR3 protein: CASSQEGAGEETQYF
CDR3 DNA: TGCGCCAGCAGCCAAGAGGGGGCAGGGGAAGAGACCCAGTACTTC

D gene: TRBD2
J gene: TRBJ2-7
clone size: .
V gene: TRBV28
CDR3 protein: CASSSRAGEAGYEQYF
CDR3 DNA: TGTGCCAGCAGTTCCCGGGCGGGAGAAGCTGGTTACGAGCAGTACTTC

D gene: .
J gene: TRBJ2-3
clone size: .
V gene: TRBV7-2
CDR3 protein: CASSRPTPRGTDTQYF
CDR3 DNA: TGTGCCAGCAGCCGCCCGACTCCAAGGGGGACAGATACGCAGTATTTT

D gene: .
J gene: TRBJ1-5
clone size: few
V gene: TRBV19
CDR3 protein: CASSIDRPQQPQHF
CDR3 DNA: TGTGCCAGTAGTATAGATCGGCCGCAACAGCCCCAGCATTTT

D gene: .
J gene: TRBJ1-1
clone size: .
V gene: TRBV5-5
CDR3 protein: CASSLVPRGGTEAFF
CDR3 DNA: TGTGCCAGCAGCTTGGTCCCCCGGGGTGGGACTGAAGCTTTCTTT

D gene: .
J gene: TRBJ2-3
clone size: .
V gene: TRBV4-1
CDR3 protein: CASSQDTDTQYF
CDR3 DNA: TGCGCCAGCAGCCAAGACACAGATACGCAGTATTTT

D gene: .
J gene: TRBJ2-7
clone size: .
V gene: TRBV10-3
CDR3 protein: CAISESGGSYEQYF
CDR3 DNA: TGTGCCATCAGTGAGTCAGGGGGGTCCTACGAGCAGTACTTC

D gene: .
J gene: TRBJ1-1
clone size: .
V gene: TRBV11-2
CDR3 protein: CASSLRRNTEAFF
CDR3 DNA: TGTGCCAGCAGCTTAAGGCGGAACACTGAAGCTTTCTTT

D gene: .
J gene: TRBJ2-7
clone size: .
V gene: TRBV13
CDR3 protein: CASSLVLAPYEQYF
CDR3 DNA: TGTGCCAGCAGCCTAGTGCTAGCACCCTACGAGCAGTACTTC

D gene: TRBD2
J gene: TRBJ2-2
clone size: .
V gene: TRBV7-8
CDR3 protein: CASPGLAGTAPTGELFF
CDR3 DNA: TGTGCCAGCCCGGGACTAGCGGGAACCGCGCCCACCGGGGAGCTGTTTTTT

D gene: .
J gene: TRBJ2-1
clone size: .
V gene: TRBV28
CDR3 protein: CASSPERVPYNEQFF
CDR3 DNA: TGTGCCAGCAGCCCCGAGAGGGTTCCCTACAATGAGCAGTTCTTC

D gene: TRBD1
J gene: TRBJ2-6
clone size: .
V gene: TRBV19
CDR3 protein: CASSPTGVGANVLTF
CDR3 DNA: TGTGCCAGTAGCCCAACAGGGGTTGGGGCCAACGTCCTGACTTTC

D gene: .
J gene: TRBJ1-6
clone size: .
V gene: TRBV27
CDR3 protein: CASSFRPGGINNSPLHF
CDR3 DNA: TGTGCCAGCAGTTTCCGTCCCGGTGGGATTAATAATTCACCCCTCCACTTT

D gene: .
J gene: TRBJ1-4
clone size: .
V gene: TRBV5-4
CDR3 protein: CASSLLAGGGEKLFF
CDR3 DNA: TGTGCCAGCAGCTTGTTGGCCGGGGGTGGAGAAAAACTGTTTTTT

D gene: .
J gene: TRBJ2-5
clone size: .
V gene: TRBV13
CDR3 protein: CASSYERATQYF
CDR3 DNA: TGTGCCAGCAGCTACGAAAGGGCAACCCAGTACTTC

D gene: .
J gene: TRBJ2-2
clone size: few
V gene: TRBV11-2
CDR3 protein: CASSIGTANTGELFF
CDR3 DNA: TGTGCCAGCAGCATCGGGACTGCGAACACCGGGGAGCTGTTTTTT

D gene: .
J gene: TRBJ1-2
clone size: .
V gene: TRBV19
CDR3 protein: CASSIEGISFTNGYTF
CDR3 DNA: TGTGCCAGTAGTATAGAGGGCATCTCATTCACTAATGGCTACACCTTC

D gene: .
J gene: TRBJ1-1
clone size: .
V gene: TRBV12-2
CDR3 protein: CASRLGSTSNTEAFF
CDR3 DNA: TGTGCAAGTCGCTTAGGTTCGACGTCGAACACTGAAGCTTTCTTT

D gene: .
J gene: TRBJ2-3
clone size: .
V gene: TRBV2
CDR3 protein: CASSSRMLDTQYF
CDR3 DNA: TGTGCCTCCTCCTCAAGGATGTTAGATACGCAGTATTTT

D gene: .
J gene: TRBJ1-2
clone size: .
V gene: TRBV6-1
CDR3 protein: CASSSGAGGYTF
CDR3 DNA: TGTGCCAGCAGTTCTGGGGCTGGTGGCTACACCTTC

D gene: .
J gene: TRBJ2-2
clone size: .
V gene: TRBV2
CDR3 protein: CASSEAGTGELFF
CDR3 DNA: TGTGCCAGCAGTGAGGCCGGGACCGGGGAGCTGTTTTTT

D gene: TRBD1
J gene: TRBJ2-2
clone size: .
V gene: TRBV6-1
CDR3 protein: CASSVGTGRTGELFF
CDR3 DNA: TGTGCCAGCAGTGTGGGGACAGGGAGAACCGGGGAGCTGTTTTTT

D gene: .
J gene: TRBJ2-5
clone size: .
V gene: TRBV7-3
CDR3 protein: CASSLEFGRVGETQYF
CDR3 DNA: TGTGCCAGCAGCTTAGAATTTGGAAGGGTAGGGGAGACCCAGTACTTC

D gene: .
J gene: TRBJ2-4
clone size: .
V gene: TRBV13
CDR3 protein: CASSFPEGGKNIQYF
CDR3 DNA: TGTGCCAGCAGCTTCCCGGAGGGTGGCAAAAACATTCAGTACTTC